A selection of T cell receptor beta chains follows, all from one sample in a study of identical twins. One entry per CDR3 protein results from TCRdb running MiXCR on the 5' RACE reads. This table has more than 250,000 distinct CDR3 sequences, under 9% appearing once. This sample was also put to use in a study of yellow fever vaccine responses in identical twins.

Input material: memory (CD45RO+) T cells sorted from blood. The source is a woman between 18 and 29 years old in good health. Both conserved end residues are trimmed from each CDR3. Fields, in order: V gene, CDR3 protein.

TRBV5-1	ASSLFRDTETQY
TRBV12-3/TRBV12-4	ASSLTGRETQY
TRBV6-1	ASSEAPGQGKG
TRBV10-3	AIAQEKEQY
TRBV20-1	SARAGGQETQY
TRBV20-1	SARAGGWSEAF
TRBV19	ASSRYRDTSYEQY
TRBV7-9	ASSIQAGGPGEQF
TRBV6-4	ASSDSERDTQY
TRBV12-3/TRBV12-4	ASSPQGLGETQY
TRBV2	ASTLQGGQPQH
TRBV5-6	ASSLVGQGALAYNEQF
TRBV20-1	SAETRAQETQY
TRBV9	ASSVIGGDEQF
TRBV4-2	ASSQELGQGSDEQF
TRBV20-1	SARDQRGPQETQY
TRBV11-3	ASSFHSGSETQY
TRBV12-3/TRBV12-4	ASSKTGGRDSPLH
TRBV10-3	AISEPGQGAPNTGELF
TRBV4-1	ASSQWRGETQY